The next 3 T cell receptor beta chains were all read from a single sample in a study of cytomegalovirus exposure and HLA in healthy donors (dated by TCRdb to 2015 to 2018). Receptor libraries were prepared by the immunoSEQ multiplex PCR assay. The multiplex PCR relied on a mix of 60 forward primers for TCR Vbeta segments and 13 reverse primers for TCR Jbeta segments. TCRdb carries this immuneACCESS record with in-frame sequences only. Its versions omit some clonotypes, under half of them owing to an unresolved V gene in the studies checked, with the rest unexplained. The sample table shows 70,000 to 90,000 clones, and 65% to 80% are seen once. About 4.2% of the sample comes from the top ten. The sequenced sample consisted of PBMCs. Every receptor here comes from a man between 60 and 75 years old in good health and CMV-seronegative.

This sequence joins TRBV5-5 and TRBJ1-1; no definite D call. The CDR3 runs 15 residues. The germline V gene encodes CDR1 SGHKS and CDR2 YYEKEE (reference sequence). V lost 2 bases to trimming and J lost 0 bases, with 11 bases between them. DNA for the CDR3: TGTGCCAGCAGCTTTGCAGGTCCGATGAACACTGAAGCTTTCTTT. It encodes CASSFAGPMNTEAFF.

DNA for the CDR3: TGTGCCAGCAGTTACTCCGGGACAGGGGACTACGAGCAGTACTTC. Its protein product is CASSYSGTGDYEQYF. This chain links TRBV6-5 with TRBJ2-7; 10 bases align to TRBD1. The CDR3 covers 15 residues. Germline V gene lookup returns CDR1 MNHEY and CDR2 SVGAGI. V shed 0 bases, J shed 3 bases, and the junction held 2 bases outside the gene matches.

V is TRBV4-1 and J is TRBJ2-7; D unclear. Germline CDR1 reads MGHRA; CDR2 reads YSYEKL. V gave up 4 bases and J gave up 6 bases, with 13 bases separating them. This CDR3 has 13 amino acids. The CDR3 nucleotides read TGCGCCAGCAGCCGCGGAAAGTATGCCGAGCAGTACTTC. Translating gives CASSRGKYAEQYF.